Presented here are 27 T cell receptor beta chains from one specimen sequenced in a study of T cell responses to AZD1222 COVID-19 vaccine. This table comes from immunoSEQ multiplex PCR, and its TCRdb copy is limited to in-frame clones, with some not included. Among 95,000 to 150,000 clones listed, 75% to 90% were seen once. The sequencing here drew on peripheral blood, taken on day 0 of AZD1222 vaccination. The receptors derive from an adult in good health.

V usage is TRBV5-1 and J usage is TRBJ2-7; weak D call: TRBD2 (6 bases). Trimming shortened V by 1 base and J by 5 bases, and 22 bases separated the two germline ends. Germline V lookup: CDR1 SGHRS, CDR2 YFSETQ. The CDR3 extends over 17 amino acids. The CDR3 reads CASSLYPSVAPGHEQYF. The CDR3 coding sequence is TGCGCCAGCAGCTTGTATCCTAGCGTGGCCCCAGGGCACGAGCAGTACTTC. The full variable domain, rest sourced from reference TRBV5-1 and TRBJ2-7, is KAGVTQTPRYLIKTRGQQVTLSCSPISGHRSVSWYQQTPGQGLQFLFEYFSETQRNKGNFPGRFSGRQFSNSRSEMNVSTLELGDSALYLCASSLYPSVAPGHEQYFGPGTRLTVT.

The chain has TRBV3-1 (or the pseudogene TRBV3-2) and TRBJ1-5; D possibly corresponds to TRBD1 (5 bases). The CDR3 contains 16 residues. Trimming left V 1 base short and J 0 bases short, with 10 bases between. CDR1 is LGHDT and CDR2 is YNNKEL in the germline V gene (reference sequence). The CDR3 coding sequence is TGTGCCAGCAGCCAAGGGGGACCTTATAGCAATCAGCCCCAGCATTTT. Residues: CASSQGGPYSNQPQHF.

This chain uses TRBV28 with TRBJ1-2; the match to TRBD1 covers 7 bases. J was trimmed by 4 bases and V by 6 bases; bases with no gene match: 20. Per germline, CDR1 MDHEN and CDR2 SYDVKM. The CDR3 has 18 amino acids. The CDR3 region is CASRTREVRGDAIYGYTF. CDR3 nucleotide sequence: TGTGCCAGCAGGACCCGGGAGGTCAGGGGGGACGCGATCTATGGCTACACCTTC.

The chain is built from TRBV27 and TRBJ2-1; 9 bases are a match to TRBD2. With 2 bases clipped from V and 4 bases from J, the junction kept 3 bases outside the gene matches. The V gene's germline CDR1 is MNHEY and CDR2 SMNVEV (reference sequence). The CDR3 loop spans 15 amino acids. The CDR3 DNA sequence: TGTGCCAGCAGTTTACAGACTAGCGGATACAATGAGCAGTTCTTC. Its protein is CASSLQTSGYNEQFF.

This chain uses TRBV7-9 with TRBJ1-1; no clear D gene. The CDR3 runs to 14 residues. The ends were cut back, 3 bases at V and 1 base at J, with 9 bases in the middle. Germline V gene data show CDR1 as SEHNR and CDR2 as FQNEAQ (reference sequence). CDR3 nucleotide sequence: TGTGCCAGCAGCTTCGTCCAAAGGAACACTGAAGCTTTCTTT. Translation: CASSFVQRNTEAFF.

This sequence joins TRBV6-6 and TRBJ1-1; D unclear. V lost 0 bases, J lost 3 bases, and 8 bases lay in between. The CDR3 covers 14 residues. Germline CDR1 reads MNHNY; CDR2 reads SVGAGI (reference sequence). CDR3: CASSYSRFDTEAFF. The DNA of the CDR3 is TGTGCCAGCAGTTACTCGAGATTTGACACTGAAGCTTTCTTT.

This clone was observed a few times. The chain carries TRBV2 and TRBJ2-1; TRBD2 might be the D (5 bases). Germline V CDR1 and CDR2: SNHLY, FYNNEI. Trimming removed 2 bases at V and 4 bases at J, with 6 bases between. This CDR3 contains 13 residues. Written as DNA, the CDR3 is TGTGCCAGCAGTGAACCGGGGTACAATGAGCAGTTCTTC. The encoded protein is CASSEPGYNEQFF.

The rearrangement uses TRBV28 and TRBJ1-4, with D unclear. Germline V gene sequence: CDR1 MDHEN, CDR2 SYDVKM. This CDR3 region has 17 residues. Trimming cost V 2 bases and J 2 bases, with 15 bases left between them. This chain's CDR3 is CASSLRPDWVTNEKLFF. In DNA form, the CDR3 reads TGTGCCAGCAGTTTACGGCCCGATTGGGTGACTAATGAAAAACTGTTTTTT. The full variable domain, its missing parts supplied by reference TRBV28 and TRBJ1-4, is DVKVTQSSRYLVKRTGEKVFLECVQDMDHENMFWYRQDPGLGLRLIYFSYDVKMKEKGDIPEGYSVSREKKERFSLILESASTNQTSMYLCASSLRPDWVTNEKLFFGSGTQLSVL.

The chain couples TRBV20-1 to TRBJ2-1, with D uncertain. V was clipped by 2 bases and J by 11 bases, with 10 bases between them. The CDR3 length is 11 residues. CDR1 is DFQATT and CDR2 is SNEGSKA in the germline V gene (reference sequence). Here the CDR3 reads CSARHGTKQFF. The CDR3 DNA is TGCAGTGCTAGACACGGCACTAAGCAGTTCTTC.

The chain employs TRBV4-3 and TRBJ1-4; 7 nucleotides match TRBD1. V lost 0 bases, J lost 3 bases, and 7 bases stayed unmatched. This CDR3 comprises 17 residues. CDR1 and CDR2 (germline): LGHNA, YSLEER. In DNA, the CDR3 is TGCGCCAGCAGCCAAGAAATAATCGGGACAGCTAATGAAAAACTGTTTTTT. Translation gives CASSQEIIGTANEKLFF.

This chain connects TRBV4-2 to TRBJ2-2, with D perhaps matching TRBD1 or TRBD2 (6 bases each). V dropped 6 bases and J dropped 3 bases, with 20 bases sitting between them. Germline assignment: CDR1 LGHNA and CDR2 YNFKEQ. The CDR3 has 17 amino acids. CDR3 coding DNA: TGTGCCAGCAGGGGGATTACAGGGAGGAAGGACACCGGGGAGCTGTTTTTT. Amino acids: CASRGITGRKDTGELFF.

The DNA of the CDR3 is TGCGCCAGCAGCCAAGTTACGGGGGGAGGGAGTAAAAATGAAAAACTGTTTTTT. Translated: CASSQVTGGGSKNEKLFF. The chain links TRBV4-1 to TRBJ1-4, with a weak D call TRBD1 (5 bases). Germline V lookup: CDR1 MGHRA, CDR2 YSYEKL. The CDR3 is made up of 18 amino acids. The V end was cut by 1 base, the J end by 5 bases, with 20 bases between.

The rearrangement links TRBV15 to TRBJ1-1, with D possibly TRBD1 on 6 matching bases. The V end lost 0 bases, the J end lost 1 base, and 9 bases lay between the germline ends. Looked up from germline, CDR1 is LNHNV and CDR2 is YYDKDF (reference sequence). CDR3 length: 15 residues. The CDR3 region is CATSRDQGQNTEAFF. CDR3 nucleotides: TGTGCCACCAGCAGAGATCAGGGACAGAACACTGAAGCTTTCTTT.

The chain has TRBV10-3 and TRBJ1-3; D gene uncertain. This CDR3 spans 16 amino acids. Deletions cut 3 bases from V and 4 bases from J, with 16 bases between. Germline V gene lookup returns CDR1 ENHRY and CDR2 SYGVKD. The CDR3 DNA is TGTGCCATCAGTGACCCAGCAACCGGGGTCGGAAACACCATATATTTT. Translated: CAISDPATGVGNTIYF.

The DNA of the CDR3 is TGTGCCAGCAGTCCAGCGGGAGTGGGGTTTGTTGAGCAGTTCTTC. Amino acids: CASSPAGVGFVEQFF. The chain carries TRBV2 and TRBJ2-1; 8 nucleotides line up with TRBD2. V dropped 5 bases and J dropped 9; count of bases not matched to a gene: 12. This CDR3 contains 15 residues. Germline-derived CDR1 and CDR2 are SNHLY and FYNNEI.

The V call is TRBV19, the J call TRBJ1-2; possible D gene TRBD1, 5 bases. Looked up from germline, CDR1 is LNHDA and CDR2 is SQIVND (reference sequence). The CDR3 runs 13 residues. The V end was cut by 7 bases, the J end by 8 bases, with 17 bases between. The CDR3 bases are TGTGCCAGTAACCCGACAACAGGTGGAGGCTACACCTTC. Its translation is CASNPTTGGGYTF.

The chain carries TRBV10-3 and TRBJ2-1, with D uncertain. The V end was cut by 2 bases, the J end by 2 bases, with 10 bases between. Germline-derived CDR1 and CDR2 are ENHRY and SYGVKD. CDR3 length equals 15 residues. CDR3 nucleotides: TGTGCCATCAGTGAGGAAGTAGGCCCCTACAATGAGCAGTTCTTC. Translated: CAISEEVGPYNEQFF.

The V call is TRBV19, the J call TRBJ1-2, with 7 nucleotides matching TRBD1. The CDR3 has 14 residues. Germline V gives CDR1 LNHDA, CDR2 SQIVND (reference sequence). Unmatched junction bases numbered 11, after V lost 9 bases and J lost 4 bases. The CDR3, as DNA: TGTGCCAGCCACTCGGACAGGAACTCCTATGGCTACACCTTC. This codes for CASHSDRNSYGYTF.

The rearrangement joins TRBV9 to TRBJ2-1; 11 bases align to TRBD2. This CDR3 has 13 amino acids. The junction had 4 bases not matched to a gene; V was cut back by 7 bases and J by 7 bases. The germline gives CDR1 SGDLS, CDR2 YYNGEE. The CDR3 region has the DNA TGTGCCAGCTCCGGGACTAGCGGTAATGAGCAGTTCTTC. Encoded protein: CASSGTSGNEQFF.

This chain connects TRBV27 to TRBJ1-5, with 10 nucleotides matching TRBD1. With 8 bases clipped from V and 10 bases from J, the junction kept 8 bases outside the gene matches. Germline assignment: CDR1 MNHEY and CDR2 SMNVEV (reference sequence). The length of the CDR3 is 13 residues. The CDR3 DNA reads TGTGCCAGCCGGGACAGGGGATTTGGTCCCCAGCATTTT. This sequence encodes CASRDRGFGPQHF.

CDR3 residues: CASSISGTGPTYEQYF. CDR3 coding DNA: TGTGCCAGCAGCATCTCCGGGACAGGGCCTACCTACGAGCAGTACTTC. V gene TRBV12-1 combines with J gene TRBJ2-7; TRBD1 reflects the table's D call only, with no check against the DNA. TRBV12-1 constitutes a pseudogene. CDR3 length equals 16 residues.

The rearrangement uses TRBV28 and TRBJ2-2; D remains unclear. CDR3 length: 11 amino acids. The V end was cut by 2 bases, the J end by 9 bases, with 4 bases between. Germline V gene data show CDR1 as MDHEN and CDR2 as SYDVKM. As DNA, the CDR3 is TGTGCCAGCAGTTTAACCCGGGAGCTGTTTTTT. Protein sequence: CASSLTRELFF. Drawing the rest from reference TRBV28 and TRBJ2-2, the complete variable domain is DVKVTQSSRYLVKRTGEKVFLECVQDMDHENMFWYRQDPGLGLRLIYFSYDVKMKEKGDIPEGYSVSREKKERFSLILESASTNQTSMYLCASSLTRELFFGEGSRLTVL.

The chain employs TRBV19 and TRBJ1-1; the match to TRBD1 covers 11 bases. Trimming cost V 6 bases and J 0 bases; bases outside gene matches: 9. Germline V CDR1 and CDR2: LNHDA, SQIVND (reference sequence). This CDR3 is built from 17 residues. CDR3 nucleotides: TGTGCCAGTAGATCCCCGCGGGACAGGGGGGTGAACACTGAAGCTTTCTTT. The encoded protein is CASRSPRDRGVNTEAFF.

This clone rates as medium-sized. This chain joins TRBV4-3 and TRBJ2-3; weak D call: TRBD1 (6 bases). Trimming shortened V by 0 bases and J by 2 bases, and 15 bases separated the two germline ends. The CDR3 has 17 residues. Germline V gene lookup returns CDR1 LGHNA and CDR2 YSLEER. The CDR3 spells CASSQDQSDSLTDTQYF. The CDR3 region has the DNA TGCGCCAGCAGCCAAGATCAATCGGACAGCCTCACAGATACGCAGTATTTT.

The chain carries TRBV28 and TRBJ2-7, with TRBD1 matching over 7 bases. CDR3 length equals 14 residues. CDR1 and CDR2 from the germline V gene are MDHEN and SYDVKM. The trim removed 6 bases at V and 2 bases at J, leaving 7 bases unmatched. This chain's CDR3 is CASRIRDSPYEQYF. CDR3 bases: TGTGCCAGCAGGATCCGGGACAGCCCCTACGAGCAGTACTTC.

This chain links TRBV6-2 or TRBV6-3 with TRBJ1-5, with D possibly matching TRBD1 (5 bases). V lost 3 bases and J 7 bases, leaving 16 bases between the germline ends. This CDR3 is 15 amino acids long. The germline V gene has CDR1 MNHEY and CDR2 SVGEGT. This CDR3 is CASSYLLGPHQPQHF. Here the CDR3 DNA reads TGTGCCAGCAGTTATTTATTGGGGCCGCACCAGCCCCAGCATTTT.

V and J are TRBV7-9 and TRBJ1-1; D gene uncertain. CDR1 is SEHNR and CDR2 is FQNEAQ in the germline V gene (reference sequence). The V end lost 2 bases, the J end lost 1 base, and 8 bases lay between the germline ends. The CDR3 loop spans 14 amino acids. CDR3 region: CASSLYVGNTEAFF. CDR3 sequence (DNA): TGTGCCAGCAGCTTATATGTCGGGAACACTGAAGCTTTCTTT.